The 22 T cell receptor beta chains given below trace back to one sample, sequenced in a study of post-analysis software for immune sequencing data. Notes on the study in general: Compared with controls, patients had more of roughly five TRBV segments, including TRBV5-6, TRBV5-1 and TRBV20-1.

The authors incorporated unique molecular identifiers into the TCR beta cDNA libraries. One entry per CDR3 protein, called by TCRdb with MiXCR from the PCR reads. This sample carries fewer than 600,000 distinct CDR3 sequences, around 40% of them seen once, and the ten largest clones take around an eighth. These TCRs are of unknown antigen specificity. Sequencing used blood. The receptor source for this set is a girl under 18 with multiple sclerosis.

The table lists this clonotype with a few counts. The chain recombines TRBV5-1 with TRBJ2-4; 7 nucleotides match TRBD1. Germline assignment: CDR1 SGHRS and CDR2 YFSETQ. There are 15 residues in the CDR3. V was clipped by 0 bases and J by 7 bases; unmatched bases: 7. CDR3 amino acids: CASSLAGTDNNIQYF. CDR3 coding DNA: TGCGCCAGCAGCTTGGCCGGGACAGATAACAACATTCAGTACTTC.

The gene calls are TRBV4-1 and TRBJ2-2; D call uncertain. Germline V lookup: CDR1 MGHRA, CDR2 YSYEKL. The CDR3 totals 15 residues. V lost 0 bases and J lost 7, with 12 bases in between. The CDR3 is CASSQDGLGFGELFF. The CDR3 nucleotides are TGCGCCAGCAGCCAAGATGGGTTGGGGTTCGGGGAGCTGTTTTTT.

The CDR3, as DNA: TGCGCCAGCAGCCCCGAGGGTCATTACAATGAGCAGTTCTTC. Protein sequence: CASSPEGHYNEQFF. The rearrangement joins TRBV5-1 to TRBJ2-1, with D possibly matching TRBD2 (5 bases). This CDR3 has 14 residues. Trimming stripped 4 bases from V and 4 bases from J, with 12 bases between. Germline CDR1 and CDR2: SGHRS and YFSETQ.

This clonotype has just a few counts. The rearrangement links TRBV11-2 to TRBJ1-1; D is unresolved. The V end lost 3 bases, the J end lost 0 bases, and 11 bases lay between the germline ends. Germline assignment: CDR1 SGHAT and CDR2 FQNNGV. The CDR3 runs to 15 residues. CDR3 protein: CASSFGRVMNTEAFF. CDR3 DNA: TGTGCCAGCAGCTTTGGTAGGGTCATGAACACTGAAGCTTTCTTT.

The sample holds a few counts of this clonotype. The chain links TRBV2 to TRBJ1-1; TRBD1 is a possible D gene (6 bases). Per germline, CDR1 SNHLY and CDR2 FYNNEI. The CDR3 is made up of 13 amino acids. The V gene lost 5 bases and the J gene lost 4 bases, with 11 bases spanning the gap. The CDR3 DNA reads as TGTGCCAGCAGTCAGGGGCTCAGCACTGAAGCTTTCTTT. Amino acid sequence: CASSQGLSTEAFF.

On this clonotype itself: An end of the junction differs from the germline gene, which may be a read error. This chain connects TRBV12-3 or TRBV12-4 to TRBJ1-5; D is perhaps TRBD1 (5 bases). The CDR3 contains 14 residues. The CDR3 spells CASSLGDGNQPRHF. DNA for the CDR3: TGTGCCAGCAGTTTGGGGGACGGTAATCAGCCCCGGCATTTT.

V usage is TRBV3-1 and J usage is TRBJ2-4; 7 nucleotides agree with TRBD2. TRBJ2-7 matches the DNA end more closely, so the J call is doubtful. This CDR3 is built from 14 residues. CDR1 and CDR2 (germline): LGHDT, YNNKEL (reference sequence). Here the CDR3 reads CASSQVTSPLEQYF. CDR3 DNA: TGTGCCAGCAGCCAAGTGACTAGCCCCCTCGAGCAGTACTTC.

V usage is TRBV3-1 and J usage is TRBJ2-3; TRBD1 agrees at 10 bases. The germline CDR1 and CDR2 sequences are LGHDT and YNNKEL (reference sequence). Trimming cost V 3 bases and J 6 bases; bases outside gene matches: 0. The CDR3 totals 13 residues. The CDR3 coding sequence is TGTGCCAGCAGCCAGACAGGGGGCGATACGCAGTATTTT. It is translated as CASSQTGGDTQYF.

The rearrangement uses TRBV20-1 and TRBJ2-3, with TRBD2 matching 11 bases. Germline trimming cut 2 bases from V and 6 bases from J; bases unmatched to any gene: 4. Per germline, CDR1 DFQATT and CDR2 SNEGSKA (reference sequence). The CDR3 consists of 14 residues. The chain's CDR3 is CSARNSGGADTQYF. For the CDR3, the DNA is TGCAGTGCTAGAAATAGCGGGGGGGCGGATACGCAGTATTTT.

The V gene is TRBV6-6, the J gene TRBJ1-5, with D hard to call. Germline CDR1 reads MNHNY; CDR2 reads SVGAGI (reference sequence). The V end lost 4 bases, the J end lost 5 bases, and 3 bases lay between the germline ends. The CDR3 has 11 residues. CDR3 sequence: CASSSDQPQHF. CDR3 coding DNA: TGTGCCAGCAGTTCCGATCAGCCCCAGCATTTT.

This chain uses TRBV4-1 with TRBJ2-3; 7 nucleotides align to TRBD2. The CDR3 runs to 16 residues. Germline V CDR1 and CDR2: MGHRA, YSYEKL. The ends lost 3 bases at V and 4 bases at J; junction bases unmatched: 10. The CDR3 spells CASSQLRGGRADTQYF. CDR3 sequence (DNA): TGCGCCAGCAGCCAGTTAAGAGGAGGGAGGGCAGATACGCAGTATTTT.

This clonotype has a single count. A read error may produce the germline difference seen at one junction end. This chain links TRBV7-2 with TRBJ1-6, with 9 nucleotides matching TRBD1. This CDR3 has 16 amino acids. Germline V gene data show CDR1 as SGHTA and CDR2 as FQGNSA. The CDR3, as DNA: TGTGCCAGCAGCGATCGCGGCGGGACAGGGAATTCACCCCCCCACTTT. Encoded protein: CASSDRGGTGNSPPHF. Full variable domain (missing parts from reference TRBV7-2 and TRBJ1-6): GAGVSQSPSNKVTEKGKDVELRCDPISGHTALYWYRQSLGQGLEFLIYFQGNSAPDKSGLPSDRFSAERTGGSVSTLTIQRTQQEDSAVYLCASSDRGGTGNSPPHFGNGTRLTVT.

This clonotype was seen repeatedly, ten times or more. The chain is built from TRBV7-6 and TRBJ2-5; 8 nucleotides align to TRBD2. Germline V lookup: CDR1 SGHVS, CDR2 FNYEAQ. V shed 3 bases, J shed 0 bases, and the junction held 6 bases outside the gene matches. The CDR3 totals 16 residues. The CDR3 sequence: CASSFGAAGDQETQYF. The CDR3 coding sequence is TGTGCCAGCAGCTTCGGCGCAGCGGGGGACCAAGAGACCCAGTACTTC.

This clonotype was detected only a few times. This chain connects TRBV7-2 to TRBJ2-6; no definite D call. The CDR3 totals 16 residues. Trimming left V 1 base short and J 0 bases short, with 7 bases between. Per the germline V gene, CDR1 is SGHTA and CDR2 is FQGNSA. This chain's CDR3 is CASSLVARSGANVLTF. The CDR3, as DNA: TGTGCCAGCAGCTTAGTAGCTCGCTCTGGGGCCAACGTCCTGACTTTC.

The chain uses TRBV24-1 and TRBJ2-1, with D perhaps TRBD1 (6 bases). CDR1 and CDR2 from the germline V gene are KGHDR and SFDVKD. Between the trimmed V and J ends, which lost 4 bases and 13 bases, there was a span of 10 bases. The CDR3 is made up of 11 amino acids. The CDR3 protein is CATSEGRGQFF. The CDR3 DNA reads TGTGCCACCAGTGAAGGCAGGGGACAGTTCTTC.

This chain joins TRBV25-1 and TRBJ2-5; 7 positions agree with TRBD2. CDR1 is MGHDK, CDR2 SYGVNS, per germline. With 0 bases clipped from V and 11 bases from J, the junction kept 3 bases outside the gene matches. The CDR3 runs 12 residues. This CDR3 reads CASSEYGGVQYF. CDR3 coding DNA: TGTGCCAGCAGTGAATATGGGGGGGTGCAGTACTTC.

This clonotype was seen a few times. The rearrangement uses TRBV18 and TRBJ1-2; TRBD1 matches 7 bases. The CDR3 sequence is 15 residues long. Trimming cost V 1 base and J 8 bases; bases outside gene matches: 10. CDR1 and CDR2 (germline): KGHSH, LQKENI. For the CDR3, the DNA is TGTGCCAGCTCACCACGAACAGGGGAAGTGGAGGGCTACACCTTC. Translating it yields CASSPRTGEVEGYTF.

This chain's CDR3 is CSAEGPTYEQYF. DNA of the CDR3: TGCAGTGCCGAGGGGCCTACCTACGAGCAGTACTTC. This rearrangement joins TRBV20-1 to TRBJ2-7; D possibly uses TRBD1 or TRBD2 (5 bases each). There are 12 residues in the CDR3. Germline CDR1 and CDR2: DFQATT and SNEGSKA (reference sequence). Trimming pared 6 bases from V and 2 bases from J, leaving 11 bases between.

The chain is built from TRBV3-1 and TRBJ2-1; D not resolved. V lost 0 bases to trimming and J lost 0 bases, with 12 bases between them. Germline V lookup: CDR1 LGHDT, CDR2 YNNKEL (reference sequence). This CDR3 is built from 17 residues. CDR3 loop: CASSQETFTSSYNEQFF. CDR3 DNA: TGTGCCAGCAGCCAAGAGACCTTTACGAGCTCCTACAATGAGCAGTTCTTC.

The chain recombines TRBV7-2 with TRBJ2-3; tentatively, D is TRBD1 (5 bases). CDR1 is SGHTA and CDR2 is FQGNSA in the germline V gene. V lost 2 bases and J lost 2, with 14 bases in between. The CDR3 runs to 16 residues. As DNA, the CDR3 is TGTGCCAGCAGCTTAAAGTCCGACAGACTCACAGATACGCAGTATTTT. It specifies CASSLKSDRLTDTQYF.

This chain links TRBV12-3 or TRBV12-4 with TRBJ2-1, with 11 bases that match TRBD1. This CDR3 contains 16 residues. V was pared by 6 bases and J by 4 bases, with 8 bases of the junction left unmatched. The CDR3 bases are TGTGCCAGCAGGCGACGGACAGGGGGCGAGTACAATGAGCAGTTCTTC. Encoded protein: CASRRRTGGEYNEQFF.

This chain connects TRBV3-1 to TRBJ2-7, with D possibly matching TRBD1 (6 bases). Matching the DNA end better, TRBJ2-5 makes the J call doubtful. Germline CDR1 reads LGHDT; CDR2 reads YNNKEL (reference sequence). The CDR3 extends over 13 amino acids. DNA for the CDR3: TGTGCCAGCAGCCAAAACAGGGAAGAGACCCAGTACTTC. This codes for CASSQNREETQYF.